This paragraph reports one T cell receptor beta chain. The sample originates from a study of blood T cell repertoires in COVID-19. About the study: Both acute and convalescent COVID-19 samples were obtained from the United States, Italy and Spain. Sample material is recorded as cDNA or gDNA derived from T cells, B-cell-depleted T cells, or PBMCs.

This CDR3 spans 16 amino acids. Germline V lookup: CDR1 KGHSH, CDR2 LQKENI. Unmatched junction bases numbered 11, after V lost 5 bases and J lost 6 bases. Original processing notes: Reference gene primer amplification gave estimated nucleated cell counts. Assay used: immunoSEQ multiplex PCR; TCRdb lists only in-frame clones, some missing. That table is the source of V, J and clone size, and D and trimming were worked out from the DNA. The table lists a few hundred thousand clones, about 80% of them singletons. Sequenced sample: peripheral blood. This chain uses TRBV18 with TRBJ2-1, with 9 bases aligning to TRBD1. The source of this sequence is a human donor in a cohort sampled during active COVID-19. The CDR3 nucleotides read TGTGCCAGCTCAACGGCCGGGACAGGGACGTCCAATGAGCAGTTCTTC. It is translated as CASSTAGTGTSNEQFF.